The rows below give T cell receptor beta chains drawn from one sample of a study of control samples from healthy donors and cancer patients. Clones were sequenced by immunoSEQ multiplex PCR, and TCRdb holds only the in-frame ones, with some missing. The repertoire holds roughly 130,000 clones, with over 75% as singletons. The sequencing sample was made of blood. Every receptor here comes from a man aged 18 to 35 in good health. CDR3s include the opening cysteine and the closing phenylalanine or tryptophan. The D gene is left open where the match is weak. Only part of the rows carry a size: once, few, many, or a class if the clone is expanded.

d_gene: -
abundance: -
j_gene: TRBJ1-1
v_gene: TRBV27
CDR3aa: CASSTGTRGNTEAFF
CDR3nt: TGTGCCAGCAGTACCGGAACCAGGGGGAACACTGAAGCTTTCTTT

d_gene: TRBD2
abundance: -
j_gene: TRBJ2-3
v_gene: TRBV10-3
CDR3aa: CAISGLAGEDTDTQYF
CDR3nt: TGTGCCATCAGTGGCCTAGCGGGGGAAGACACAGATACGCAGTATTTT

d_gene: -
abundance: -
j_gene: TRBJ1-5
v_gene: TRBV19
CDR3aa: CASNSQALNQPQHF
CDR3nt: TGTGCCAGTAACTCCCAGGCCCTTAATCAGCCCCAGCATTTT

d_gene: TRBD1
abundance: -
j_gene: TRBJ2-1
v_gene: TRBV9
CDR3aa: CASSATTGPWRNEQFF
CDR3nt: TGTGCCAGCAGCGCCACGACAGGGCCCTGGAGGAATGAGCAGTTCTTC

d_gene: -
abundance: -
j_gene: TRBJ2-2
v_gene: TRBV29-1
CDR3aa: CSGGSAKNTGELFF
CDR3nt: TGCAGCGGTGGAAGCGCGAAGAACACCGGGGAGCTGTTTTTT

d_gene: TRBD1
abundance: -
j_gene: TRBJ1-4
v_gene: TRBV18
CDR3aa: CASSHRTGGDEKLFF
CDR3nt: TGTGCCAGCTCACACCGGACAGGGGGCGACGAAAAACTGTTTTTT

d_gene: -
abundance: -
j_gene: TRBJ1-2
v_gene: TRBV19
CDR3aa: CASSWDAGTNYGYTF
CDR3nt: TGTGCCAGTAGTTGGGATGCCGGAACTAACTATGGCTACACCTTC

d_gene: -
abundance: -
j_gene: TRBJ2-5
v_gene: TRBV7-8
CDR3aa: CASSSGSGETQYF
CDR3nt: TGTGCCAGCAGCTCAGGGAGTGGAGAGACCCAGTACTTC

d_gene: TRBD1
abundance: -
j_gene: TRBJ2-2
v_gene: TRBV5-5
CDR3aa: CASSSAGTGGIGELFF
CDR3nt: TGTGCCAGCAGTTCCGCCGGGACAGGGGGAATCGGGGAGCTGTTTTTT

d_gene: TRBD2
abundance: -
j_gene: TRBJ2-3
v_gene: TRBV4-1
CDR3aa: CASSQEGGSDTQYF
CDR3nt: TGCGCCAGCAGCCAAGAGGGGGGGTCAGATACGCAGTATTTT

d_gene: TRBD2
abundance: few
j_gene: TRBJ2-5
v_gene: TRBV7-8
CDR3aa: CASSLEPGLAGVETQYF
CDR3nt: TGTGCCAGCAGCTTAGAGCCGGGACTAGCGGGAGTGGAGACCCAGTACTTC

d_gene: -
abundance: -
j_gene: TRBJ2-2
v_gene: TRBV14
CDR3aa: CASSQQGLANTGELFF
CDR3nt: TGTGCCAGCAGCCAGCAGGGGTTGGCGAACACCGGGGAGCTGTTTTTT

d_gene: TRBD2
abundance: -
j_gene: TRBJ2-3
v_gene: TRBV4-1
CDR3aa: CASSQSKRGGPDTQYF
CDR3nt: TGCGCCAGCAGCCAATCCAAGCGGGGGGGCCCAGATACGCAGTATTTT

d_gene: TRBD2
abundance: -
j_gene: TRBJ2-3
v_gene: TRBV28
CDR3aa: CASRGLAGYTDTQYF
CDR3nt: TGTGCCAGCAGGGGACTAGCGGGGTACACAGATACGCAGTATTTT

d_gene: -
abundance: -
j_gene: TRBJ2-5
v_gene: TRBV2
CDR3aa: CASSEEGLAQETQYF
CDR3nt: TGTGCCAGCAGTGAAGAAGGTCTAGCTCAAGAGACCCAGTACTTC

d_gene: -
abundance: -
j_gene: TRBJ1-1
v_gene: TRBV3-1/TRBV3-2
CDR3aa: CASSHSMWRVNTEAFF
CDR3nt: TGTGCCAGCAGCCACTCAATGTGGAGGGTGAACACTGAAGCTTTCTTT

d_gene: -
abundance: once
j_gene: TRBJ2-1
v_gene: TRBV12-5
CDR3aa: CASGLDGTGTSSYNEQFF
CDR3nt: TGTGCTAGTGGTTTGGACGGGACAGGGACTAGCTCCTACAATGAGCAGTTCTTC

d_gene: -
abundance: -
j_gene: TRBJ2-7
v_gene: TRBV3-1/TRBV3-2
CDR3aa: CASSQEGHTNYEQYF
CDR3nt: TGTGCCAGCAGCCAAGAAGGCCACACAAACTACGAGCAGTACTTC

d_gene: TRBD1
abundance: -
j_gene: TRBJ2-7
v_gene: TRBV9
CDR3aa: CASSPPGTEPEQYF
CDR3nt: TGTGCCAGCAGCCCCCCAGGGACAGAGCCCGAGCAGTACTTC

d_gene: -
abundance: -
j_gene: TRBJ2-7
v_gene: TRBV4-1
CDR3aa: CASSQFVLPRYEQYF
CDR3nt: TGCGCCAGCAGCCAGTTCGTTCTCCCGAGGTACGAGCAGTACTTC

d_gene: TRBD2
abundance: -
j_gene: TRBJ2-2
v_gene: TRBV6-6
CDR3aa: CASRRLAGNTGELFF
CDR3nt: TGTGCCAGCAGAAGACTAGCGGGGAACACCGGGGAGCTGTTTTTT

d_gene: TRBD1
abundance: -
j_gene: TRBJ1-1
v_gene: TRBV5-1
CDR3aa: CASREQGANTEAFF
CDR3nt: TGCGCCAGCAGGGAACAGGGGGCAAACACTGAAGCTTTCTTT

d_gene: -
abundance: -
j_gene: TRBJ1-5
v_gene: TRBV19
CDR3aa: CASSIEGGLEHF
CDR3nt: TGTGCCAGTAGTATAGAGGGGGGGTTAGAGCATTTT

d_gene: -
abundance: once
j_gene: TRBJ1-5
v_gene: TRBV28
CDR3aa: CASSLAGVGNQPQHF
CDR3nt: TGTGCCAGCAGTTTAGCCGGGGTGGGCAATCAGCCCCAGCATTTT

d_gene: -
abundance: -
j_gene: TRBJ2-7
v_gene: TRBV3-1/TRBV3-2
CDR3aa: CASSQARARSYEQYF
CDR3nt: TGTGCCAGCAGCCAAGCCAGGGCCCGATCCTACGAGCAGTACTTC

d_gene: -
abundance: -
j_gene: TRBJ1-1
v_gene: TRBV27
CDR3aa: CASSPGMNTEAFF
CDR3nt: TGTGCCAGCAGCCCAGGAATGAACACTGAAGCTTTCTTT

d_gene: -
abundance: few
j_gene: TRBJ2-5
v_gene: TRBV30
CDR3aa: CAWSGSGETQYF
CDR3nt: TGTGCCTGGAGTGGTTCGGGAGAGACCCAGTACTTC

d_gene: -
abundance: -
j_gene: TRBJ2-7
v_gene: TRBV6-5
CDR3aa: CASSYGGDSVEQYF
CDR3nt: TGTGCCAGCAGTTACGGAGGGGACTCTGTCGAGCAGTACTTC

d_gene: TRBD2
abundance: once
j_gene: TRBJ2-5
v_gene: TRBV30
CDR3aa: CAWSLGGRVQETQYF
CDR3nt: TGTGCCTGGAGTCTCGGGGGGAGGGTCCAAGAGACCCAGTACTTC

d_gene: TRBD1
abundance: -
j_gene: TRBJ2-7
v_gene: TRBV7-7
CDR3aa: CASSSGTGSSYEQYF
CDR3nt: TGTGCCAGCAGCTCCGGGACAGGGAGCTCCTACGAGCAGTACTTC

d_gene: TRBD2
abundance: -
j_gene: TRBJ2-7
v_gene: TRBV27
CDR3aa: CASSFAGGAYEQYF
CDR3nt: TGTGCCAGCAGTTTTGCGGGGGGGGCCTACGAGCAGTACTTC

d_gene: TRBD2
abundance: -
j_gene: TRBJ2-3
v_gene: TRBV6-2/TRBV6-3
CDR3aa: CASSSLAGDTDTQYF
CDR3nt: TGTGCCAGCAGTTCCCTAGCGGGCGACACAGATACGCAGTATTTT

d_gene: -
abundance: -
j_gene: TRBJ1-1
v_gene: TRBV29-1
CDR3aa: CSVVQRGRDTEAFF
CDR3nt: TGCAGCGTTGTCCAGAGGGGGAGGGACACTGAAGCTTTCTTT

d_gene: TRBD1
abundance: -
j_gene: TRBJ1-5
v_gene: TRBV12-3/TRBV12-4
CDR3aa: CASSRDRGQAQHF
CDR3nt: TGTGCCAGCAGTCGTGACAGGGGTCAGGCCCAGCATTTT

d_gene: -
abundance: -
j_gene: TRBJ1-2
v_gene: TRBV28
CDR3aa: CASSLSLTNYGYTF
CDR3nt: TGTGCCAGCAGTTTATCGTTAACTAACTATGGCTACACCTTC

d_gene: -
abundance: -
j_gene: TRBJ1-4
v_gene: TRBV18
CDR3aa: CASSPLQDGEKLFF
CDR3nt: TGTGCCAGCTCACCTTTACAGGACGGGGAAAAACTGTTTTTT

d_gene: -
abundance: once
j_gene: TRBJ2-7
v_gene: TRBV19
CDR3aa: CATAGRGGSYEQYF
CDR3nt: TGTGCCACCGCGGGCCGCGGCGGTTCCTACGAGCAGTACTTC

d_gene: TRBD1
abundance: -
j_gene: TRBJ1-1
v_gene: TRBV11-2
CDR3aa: CASSLRGDLNTEAFF
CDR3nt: TGTGCCAGCAGCCTCAGGGGGGATTTGAACACTGAAGCTTTCTTT

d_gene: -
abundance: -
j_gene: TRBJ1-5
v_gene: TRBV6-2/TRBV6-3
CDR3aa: CASSYNSNQPQHF
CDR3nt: TGTGCCAGCAGTTATAACAGCAATCAGCCCCAGCATTTT

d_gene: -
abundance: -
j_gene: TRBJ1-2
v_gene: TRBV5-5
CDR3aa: CASSLDGANYGYTF
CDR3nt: TGTGCCAGCAGCTTGGATGGGGCTAACTATGGCTACACCTTC

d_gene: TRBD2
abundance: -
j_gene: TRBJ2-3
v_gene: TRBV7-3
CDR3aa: CASSINAGGTDTQYF
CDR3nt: TGTGCCAGCAGCATAAATGCGGGGGGCACAGATACGCAGTATTTT

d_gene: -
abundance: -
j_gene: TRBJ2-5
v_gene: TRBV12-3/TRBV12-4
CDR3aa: CASGGAAETQYF
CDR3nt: TGTGCCAGCGGGGGGGCTGCTGAGACCCAGTACTTC

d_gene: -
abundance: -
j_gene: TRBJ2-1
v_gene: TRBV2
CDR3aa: CASSEGPGFDEQFF
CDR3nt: TGTGCCAGCAGTGAAGGTCCGGGGTTTGATGAGCAGTTCTTC

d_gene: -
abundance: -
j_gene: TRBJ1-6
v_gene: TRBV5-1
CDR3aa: CASSFGQAGNSPLHF
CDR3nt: TGCGCCAGCAGCTTTGGGCAGGCGGGTAATTCACCCCTCCACTTT

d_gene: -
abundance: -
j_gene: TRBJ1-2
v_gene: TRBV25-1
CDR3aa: CASSEFGLGYTF
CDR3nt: TGTGCCAGCAGTGAATTCGGCCTTGGCTACACCTTC

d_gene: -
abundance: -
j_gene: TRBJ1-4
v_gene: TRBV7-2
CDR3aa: CASSLGVSGGKKLFF
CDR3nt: TGTGCCAGCAGCTTGGGCGTCTCCGGGGGGAAAAAACTGTTTTTT

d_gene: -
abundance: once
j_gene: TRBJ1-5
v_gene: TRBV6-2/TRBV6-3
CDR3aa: CASSYSGRNGLSNQPQHF
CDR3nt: TGTGCCAGCAGTTACTCAGGACGAAACGGACTTAGCAATCAGCCCCAGCATTTT

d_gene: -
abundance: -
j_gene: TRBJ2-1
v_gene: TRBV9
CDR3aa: CASSKDNEQFF
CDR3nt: TGTGCCAGCAGTAAGGACAACGAGCAGTTCTTC

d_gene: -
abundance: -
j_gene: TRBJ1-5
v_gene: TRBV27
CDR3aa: CASSLTPYSNQPQHF
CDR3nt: TGTGCCAGCAGTCTGACACCTTATAGCAATCAGCCCCAGCATTTT

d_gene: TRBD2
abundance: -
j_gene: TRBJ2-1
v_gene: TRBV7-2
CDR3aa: CASSLEASGIYNEQFF
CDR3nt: TGTGCCAGCAGCTTAGAGGCTAGCGGGATTTACAATGAGCAGTTCTTC

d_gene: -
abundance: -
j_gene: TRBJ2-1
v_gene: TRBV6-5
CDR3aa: CASSYSTISPYNEQFF
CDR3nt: TGTGCCAGCAGTTACTCTACGATTTCGCCCTACAATGAGCAGTTCTTC

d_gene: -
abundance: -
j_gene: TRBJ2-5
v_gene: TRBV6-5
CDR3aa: CASSYGQKETQYF
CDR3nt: TGTGCCAGCAGTTACGGCCAAAAAGAGACCCAGTACTTC

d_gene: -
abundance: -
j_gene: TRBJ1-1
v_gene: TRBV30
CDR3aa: CAWSVRRVGTEAFF
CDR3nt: TGTGCCTGGAGTGTACGCCGGGTCGGTACTGAAGCTTTCTTT

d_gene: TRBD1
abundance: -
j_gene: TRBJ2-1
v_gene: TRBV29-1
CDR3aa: CSVGGTGLYNEQFF
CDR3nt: TGCAGCGTTGGGGGGACAGGCCTATACAATGAGCAGTTCTTC

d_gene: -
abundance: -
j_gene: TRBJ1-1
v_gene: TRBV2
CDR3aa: CASSLGTIRAFF
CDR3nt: TGTGCCAGCAGTCTGGGAACCATCCGGGCTTTCTTT